One and the same sample provided the 3 T cell receptor beta chains below, sequenced in a study of vaccination effects on CD4 cells after COVID-19. These receptors' targets are unknown. Isolating CD4+ T cells followed approximately 11 days of culture. The protocol was immunoSEQ multiplex PCR, while the TCRdb copy is restricted to in-frame clones and leaves out a portion. The profile shows about 64,000 clones, approximately 78% of them singletons. Sequencing used CD4+ T cells from PBMCs cultured without peptide, obtained before COVID-19 vaccination. These receptors came from a human donor who had a prior SARS-CoV-2 infection.

J is TRBJ1-1 and V is TRBV24-1, with 12 nucleotides matching TRBD1. After removal of 3 bases from V and 0 bases from J, the junction contained 13 bases not matched to a gene. CDR1 KGHDR and CDR2 SFDVKD come from the germline V gene. The CDR3 length is 20 residues. CDR3 DNA: TGTGCCACCAGTGATAGGGACAGGGGGCCCCTTTTGATCATGAACACTGAAGCTTTCTTT. This translates into CATSDRDRGPLLIMNTEAFF.

The genes are TRBV19 and TRBJ1-1; D is unresolved. The length of the CDR3 is 13 residues. Germline V gene data show CDR1 as LNHDA and CDR2 as SQIVND (reference sequence). The V end was cut by 3 bases, the J end by 0 bases, with 5 bases between. The CDR3 sequence: CASSIRMNTEAFF. The CDR3 bases are TGTGCCAGTAGTATCAGGATGAACACTGAAGCTTTCTTT.

J is TRBJ1-1 and V is TRBV5-6; a weak D match, TRBD1 (6 bases). V shed 5 bases and J shed 5 bases, with 16 bases lying between them. The length of the CDR3 is 14 residues. The germline V gene encodes CDR1 SGHDT and CDR2 YYEEEE. In DNA form, the CDR3 reads TGTGCCAGCAGTTCACAGGGAAGGGTTACTGAAGCTTTCTTT. Its protein product is CASSSQGRVTEAFF.